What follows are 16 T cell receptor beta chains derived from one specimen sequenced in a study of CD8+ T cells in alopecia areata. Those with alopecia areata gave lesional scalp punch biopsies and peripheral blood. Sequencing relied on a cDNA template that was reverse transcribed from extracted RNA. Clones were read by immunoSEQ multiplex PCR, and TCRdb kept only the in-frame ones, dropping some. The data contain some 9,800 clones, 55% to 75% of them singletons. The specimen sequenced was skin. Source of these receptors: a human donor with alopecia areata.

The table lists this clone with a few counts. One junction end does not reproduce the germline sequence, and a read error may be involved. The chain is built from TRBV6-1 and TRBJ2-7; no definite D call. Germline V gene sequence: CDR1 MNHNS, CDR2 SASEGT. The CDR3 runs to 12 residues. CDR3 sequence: CASYPGSNEQYF. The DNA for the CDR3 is TGTGCCAGCTATCCGGGCTCCAACGAGCAGTACTTC.

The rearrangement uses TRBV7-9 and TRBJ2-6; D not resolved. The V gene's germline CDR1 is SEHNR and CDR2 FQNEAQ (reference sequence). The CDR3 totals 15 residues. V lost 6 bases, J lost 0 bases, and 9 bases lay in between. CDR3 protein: CASRSTTSGANVLTF. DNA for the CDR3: TGTGCCAGCAGATCGACCACCTCTGGGGCCAACGTCCTGACTTTC. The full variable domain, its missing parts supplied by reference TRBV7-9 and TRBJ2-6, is DTGVSQNPRHKITKRGQNVTFRCDPISEHNRLYWYRQTLGQGPEFLTYFQNEAQLEKSRLLSDRFSAERPKGSFSTLEIQRTEQGDSAMYLCASRSTTSGANVLTFGAGSRLTVL.

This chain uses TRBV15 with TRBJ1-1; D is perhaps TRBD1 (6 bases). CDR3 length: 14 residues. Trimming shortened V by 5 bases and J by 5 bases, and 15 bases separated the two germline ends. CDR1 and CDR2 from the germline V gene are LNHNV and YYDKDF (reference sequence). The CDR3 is CATSRNRDPTEAFF. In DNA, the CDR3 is TGTGCCACCAGCCGAAACAGGGACCCAACTGAAGCTTTCTTT.

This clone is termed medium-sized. CDR3 in DNA: TGTGCCAGCAGCTTAACGAGGGTAGCGCGCTCCTACGAGCAGTACTTC. The encoded protein is CASSLTRVARSYEQYF. The chain links TRBV7-9 to TRBJ2-7; TRBD2 is a possible D gene (5 bases). CDR1 SEHNR and CDR2 FQNEAQ come from the germline V gene (reference sequence). Between the trimmed V and J ends, which lost 2 bases and 0 bases, there was a span of 14 bases. CDR3 size: 16 residues.

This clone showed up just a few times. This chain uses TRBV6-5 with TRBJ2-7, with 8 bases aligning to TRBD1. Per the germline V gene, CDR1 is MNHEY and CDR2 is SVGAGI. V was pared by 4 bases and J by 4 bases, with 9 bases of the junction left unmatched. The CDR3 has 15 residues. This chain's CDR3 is CASSSARTGKYEQYF. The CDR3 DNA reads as TGTGCCAGCAGTTCCGCCCGGACAGGGAAGTACGAGCAGTACTTC.

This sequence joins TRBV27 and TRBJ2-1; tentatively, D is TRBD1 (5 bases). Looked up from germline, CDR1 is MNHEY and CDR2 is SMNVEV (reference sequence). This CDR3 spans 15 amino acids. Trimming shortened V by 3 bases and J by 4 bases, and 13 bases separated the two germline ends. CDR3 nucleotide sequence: TGTGCCAGCAGTTTGTCCACAGGATTTTACAATGAGCAGTTCTTC. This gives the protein CASSLSTGFYNEQFF.

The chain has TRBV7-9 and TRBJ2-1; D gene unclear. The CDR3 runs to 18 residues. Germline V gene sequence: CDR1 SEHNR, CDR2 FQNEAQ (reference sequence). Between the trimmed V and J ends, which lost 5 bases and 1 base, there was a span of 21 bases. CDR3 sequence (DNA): TGTGCCAGCAGCCCCCTCTATGTGTTTGCGGAGTCCTACAATGAGCAGTTCTTC. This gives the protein CASSPLYVFAESYNEQFF.

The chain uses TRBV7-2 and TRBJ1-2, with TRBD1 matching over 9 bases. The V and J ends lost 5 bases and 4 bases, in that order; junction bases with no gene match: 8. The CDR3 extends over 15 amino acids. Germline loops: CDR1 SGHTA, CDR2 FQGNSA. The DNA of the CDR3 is TGTGCCAGCAGCCCCTGGACAGGGGTAACCTATGGCTACACCTTC. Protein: CASSPWTGVTYGYTF.

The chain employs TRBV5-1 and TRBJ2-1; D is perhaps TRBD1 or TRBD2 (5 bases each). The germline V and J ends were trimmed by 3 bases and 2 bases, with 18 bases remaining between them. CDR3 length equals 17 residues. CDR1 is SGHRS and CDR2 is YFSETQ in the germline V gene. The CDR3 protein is CASSSQGVGPTYNEQFF. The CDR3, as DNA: TGCGCCAGCAGCTCCCAGGGAGTTGGGCCCACCTACAATGAGCAGTTCTTC. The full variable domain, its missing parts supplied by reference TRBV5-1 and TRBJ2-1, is KAGVTQTPRYLIKTRGQQVTLSCSPISGHRSVSWYQQTPGQGLQFLFEYFSETQRNKGNFPGRFSGRQFSNSRSEMNVSTLELGDSALYLCASSSQGVGPTYNEQFFGPGTRLTVL.

The DNA of the CDR3 is TGTGCCAGCAGCGGTGGTGGCCTATTGAACACTGAAGCTTTCTTT. The encoded protein is CASSGGGLLNTEAFF. The chain has TRBV9 and TRBJ1-1; the D is unclear. Trimming pared 3 bases from V and 0 bases from J, leaving 12 bases between. Per the germline V gene, CDR1 is SGDLS and CDR2 is YYNGEE. The length of the CDR3 is 15 residues.

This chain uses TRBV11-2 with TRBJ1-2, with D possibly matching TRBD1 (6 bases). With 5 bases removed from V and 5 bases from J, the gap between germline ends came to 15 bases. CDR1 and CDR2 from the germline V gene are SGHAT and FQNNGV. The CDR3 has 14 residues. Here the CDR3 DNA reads TGTGCCAGCAGCACCCAGGGGTTAGGGTATGGCTACACCTTC. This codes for CASSTQGLGYGYTF.

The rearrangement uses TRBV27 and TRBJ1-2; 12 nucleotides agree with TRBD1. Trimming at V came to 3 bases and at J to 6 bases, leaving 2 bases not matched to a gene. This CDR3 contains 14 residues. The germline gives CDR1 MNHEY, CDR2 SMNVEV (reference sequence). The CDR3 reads CASSFRDRGHGYTF. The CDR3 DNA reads TGTGCCAGCAGTTTCAGGGACAGGGGGCATGGCTACACCTTC.

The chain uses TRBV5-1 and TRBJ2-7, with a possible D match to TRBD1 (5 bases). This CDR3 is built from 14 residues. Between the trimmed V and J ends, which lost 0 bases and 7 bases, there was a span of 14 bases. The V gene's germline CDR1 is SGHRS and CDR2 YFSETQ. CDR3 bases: TGCGCCAGCAGCTTGGCCGGACAACTTTTTGAGCAGTACTTC. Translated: CASSLAGQLFEQYF. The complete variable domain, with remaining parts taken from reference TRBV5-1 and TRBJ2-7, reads KAGVTQTPRYLIKTRGQQVTLSCSPISGHRSVSWYQQTPGQGLQFLFEYFSETQRNKGNFPGRFSGRQFSNSRSEMNVSTLELGDSALYLCASSLAGQLFEQYFGPGTRLTVT.

This CDR3 reads CSVTTSGGPDTQYF. In DNA form, the CDR3 reads TGCAGCGTTACGACTAGCGGGGGCCCAGATACGCAGTATTTT. The chain links TRBV29-1 to TRBJ2-3; 12 nucleotides match TRBD2. The germline gives CDR1 SQVTM, CDR2 ANQGSEA. V shed 5 bases, J shed 4 bases, and the junction held 4 bases outside the gene matches. The CDR3 is 14 residues long.

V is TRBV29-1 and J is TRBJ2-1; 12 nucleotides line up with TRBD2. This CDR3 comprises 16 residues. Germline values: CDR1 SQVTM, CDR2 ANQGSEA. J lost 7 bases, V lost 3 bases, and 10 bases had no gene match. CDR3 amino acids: CSVDRRTSGEPNEQFF. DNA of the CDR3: TGCAGCGTTGATCGACGGACTAGCGGGGAACCTAATGAGCAGTTCTTC.

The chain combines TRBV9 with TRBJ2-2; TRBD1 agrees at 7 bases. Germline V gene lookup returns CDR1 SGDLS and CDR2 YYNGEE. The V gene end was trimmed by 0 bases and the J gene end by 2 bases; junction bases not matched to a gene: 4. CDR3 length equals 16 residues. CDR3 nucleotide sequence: TGTGCCAGCAGCGTAGATAACAGGGGCAACACCGGGGAGCTGTTTTTT. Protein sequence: CASSVDNRGNTGELFF.